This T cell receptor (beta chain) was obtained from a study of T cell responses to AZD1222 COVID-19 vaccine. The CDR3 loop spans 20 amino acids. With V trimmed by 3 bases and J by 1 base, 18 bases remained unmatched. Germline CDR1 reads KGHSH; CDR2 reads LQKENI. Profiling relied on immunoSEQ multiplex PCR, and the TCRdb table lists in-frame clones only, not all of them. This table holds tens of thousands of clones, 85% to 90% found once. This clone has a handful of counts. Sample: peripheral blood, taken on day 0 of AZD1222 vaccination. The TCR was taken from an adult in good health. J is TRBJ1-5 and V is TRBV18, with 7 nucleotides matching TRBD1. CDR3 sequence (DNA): TGTGCCAGCTCACCCCGCCGGGACAGCGAAAATTCAGGGAGCAATCAGCCCCAGCATTTT. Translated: CASSPRRDSENSGSNQPQHF.